This TCR beta chain was retrieved from a study of Ad26.COV2.S vaccination and SARS-CoV-2 variants. The V gene's germline CDR1 is MDHEN and CDR2 SYDVKM. The ends were cut back, 3 bases at V and 2 bases at J, with 14 bases in the middle. This CDR3 has 15 residues. Treatment noted: some 20 received Ad26.COV2.S at low or high dose, single or two shots; roughly five received placebo; per-sample allocation not given. The samples date from day 63 after the first vaccine or placebo injection. The assay was immunoSEQ multiplex PCR, and TCRdb's table has in-frame clones only and misses some. The sample contains roughly 400,000 clones, approximately 90% of which appear only once.

The sequencing here drew on peripheral blood, taken in a trial of Ad26.COV2.S vaccine versus placebo. This chain links TRBV28 with TRBJ2-7; D is perhaps TRBD2 (6 bases). The receptor comes from a person between 18 and 65 years old who received the Ad26.COV2.S COVID-19 vaccine or a placebo. The CDR3 nucleotides are TGTGCCAGCAGTTTTTTCAGGACTACCCCCTACGAGCAGTACTTC. It is translated as CASSFFRTTPYEQYF. Supplemented by reference TRBV28 and TRBJ2-7, the full variable domain reads DVKVTQSSRYLVKRTGEKVFLECVQDMDHENMFWYRQDPGLGLRLIYFSYDVKMKEKGDIPEGYSVSREKKERFSLILESASTNQTSMYLCASSFFRTTPYEQYFGPGTRLTVT.